This passage covers 32 T cell receptor beta chains from one sample sequenced in a study of blood T cell repertoires in COVID-19. Data came from immunoSEQ multiplex PCR; TCRdb stores just in-frame clones and leaves some out. Here the sample spans roughly 400,000 clones, around nine tenths being singletons. The sequencing input was PBMCs or T cells enriched from blood (not recorded which). These receptors were obtained from a woman younger than 30 who had been exposed to COVID-19.

The CDR3 here is CASSPTFSYEQYF. The CDR3 DNA sequence: TGTGCCAGCAGCCCCACATTCTCCTACGAGCAGTACTTC. The chain links TRBV7-9 to TRBJ2-7; D call uncertain. The CDR3 length is 13 residues. Looked up from germline, CDR1 is SEHNR and CDR2 is FQNEAQ (reference sequence). With 5 bases removed from V and 0 bases from J, the gap between germline ends came to 8 bases.

This clone was seen only a few times. The chain links TRBV15 to TRBJ2-7, with 9 bases that match TRBD1. V was clipped by 3 bases and J by 0 bases; unmatched bases: 3. This CDR3 has 15 residues. Germline values: CDR1 LNHNV, CDR2 YYDKDF (reference sequence). The CDR3 bases are TGTGCCACCAGCAGTGGGACAGGGTCCTCCTACGAGCAGTACTTC. Translated, it gives CATSSGTGSSYEQYF.

The chain combines TRBV25-1 with TRBJ2-7; D ambiguous. Germline assignment: CDR1 MGHDK and CDR2 SYGVNS. Trimming took 6 bases from V and 3 from J, leaving 12 bases between them. The length of the CDR3 is 13 residues. In DNA, the CDR3 is TGTGCCAGCAGGGAAACAGCAAGCTACGAGCAGTACTTC. Translation: CASRETASYEQYF.

The chain employs TRBV6-4 and TRBJ1-4; the D is unclear. V shed 3 bases and J shed 0 bases, with 5 bases lying between them. In germline, CDR1 is MRHNA, CDR2 SNTAGT. The CDR3 is 14 residues long. The DNA for the CDR3 is TGTGCCAGCAGTGAGAGAGCAACTAATGAAAAACTGTTTTTT. This gives the protein CASSERATNEKLFF.

V and J are TRBV2 and TRBJ2-7; no definite D call. CDR1 and CDR2 from the germline V gene are SNHLY and FYNNEI. The V end lost 7 bases, the J end lost 4 bases, and 11 bases lay between the germline ends. The length of the CDR3 is 12 residues. As DNA, the CDR3 is TGTGCCAGCATGAACCTATTATACGAGCAGTACTTC. Protein sequence: CASMNLLYEQYF.

V is TRBV7-2 and J is TRBJ2-7; 7 positions match TRBD2. CDR3 length: 17 amino acids. CDR1 and CDR2 from the germline V gene are SGHTA and FQGNSA. Germline trimming cut 5 bases from V and 0 bases from J; bases unmatched to any gene: 13. The chain's CDR3 is CASSPPWEGTSSYEQYF. The CDR3 nucleotides are TGTGCCAGCAGCCCCCCGTGGGAGGGGACCAGCTCCTACGAGCAGTACTTC.

This chain joins TRBV2 and TRBJ2-3, with 8 bases lining up with TRBD2. The CDR3 length is 15 residues. The J segment lost 2 bases and the V segment lost 4 bases, leaving 5 bases of the junction unmatched. CDR1 and CDR2 from the germline V gene are SNHLY and FYNNEI. Here the CDR3 reads CASSAAAGDTDTQYF. The CDR3 bases are TGTGCCAGCAGTGCAGCAGCGGGGGACACAGATACGCAGTATTTT.

This chain links TRBV24-1 with TRBJ2-1, with a tentative D call TRBD2 (6 bases). CDR3 length: 16 residues. With 5 bases removed from V and 7 bases from J, the gap between germline ends came to 20 bases. Per the germline V gene, CDR1 is KGHDR and CDR2 is SFDVKD. CDR3 region: CATSGNREPFPNEQFF. In DNA form, the CDR3 reads TGTGCCACCAGTGGCAACCGGGAGCCCTTCCCGAATGAGCAGTTCTTC.

The rearrangement joins TRBV7-6 to TRBJ1-1; no clear D gene. This CDR3 spans 12 amino acids. V gave up 5 bases and J gave up 6 bases, with 10 bases separating them. The germline V gene encodes CDR1 SGHVS and CDR2 FNYEAQ. Here the CDR3 reads CASSLGGAEAFF. In DNA form, the CDR3 reads TGTGCCAGCAGCCTCGGCGGGGCTGAAGCTTTCTTT.

The chain links TRBV19 to TRBJ2-1; weak D call: TRBD1 (5 bases). The CDR3 totals 13 residues. V gave up 8 bases and J gave up 5 bases, with 13 bases separating them. Germline CDR1 reads LNHDA; CDR2 reads SQIVND (reference sequence). The CDR3: CASDRGMDNEQFF. The CDR3 DNA is TGTGCCAGTGATAGGGGAATGGACAATGAGCAGTTCTTC.

Points on this clone: This specimen includes other DNA sequences encoding the same CDR3. V usage is TRBV12-3 or TRBV12-4 and J usage is TRBJ1-1, with D possibly matching TRBD1 (6 bases). CDR3 size: 13 residues. The ends were cut back, 7 bases at V and 1 base at J, with 10 bases in the middle. In DNA form, the CDR3 reads TGTGCCAGCATCCGGACAGCGAACACTGAAGCTTTCTTT. It is translated as CASIRTANTEAFF.

The genes are TRBV19 and TRBJ2-7, with D maybe TRBD2 (6 bases). CDR3 length: 15 amino acids. The germline CDR1 and CDR2 sequences are LNHDA and SQIVND (reference sequence). Trimming took 3 bases from V and 0 from J, leaving 12 bases between them. Written as DNA, the CDR3 is TGTGCCAGTAGTATTGATAGCGGCTTCTCCTACGAGCAGTACTTC. Translating it yields CASSIDSGFSYEQYF.

The sample holds one count of this clone. The J gene is TRBJ2-7, the V gene TRBV7-9; maybe TRBD1 (6 bases). CDR3 length: 17 amino acids. Trimming pared 2 bases from V and 0 bases from J, leaving 17 bases between. Per the germline V gene, CDR1 is SEHNR and CDR2 is FQNEAQ (reference sequence). CDR3 region: CASSLTHYRDTSYEQYF. CDR3 DNA sequence: TGTGCCAGCAGCTTAACCCATTACCGGGACACCTCCTACGAGCAGTACTTC. Full variable domain (missing parts from reference TRBV7-9 and TRBJ2-7): DTGVSQNPRHKITKRGQNVTFRCDPISEHNRLYWYRQTLGQGPEFLTYFQNEAQLEKSRLLSDRFSAERPKGSFSTLEIQRTEQGDSAMYLCASSLTHYRDTSYEQYFGPGTRLTVT.

The CDR3 DNA follows: TGTGCCAGCAGCTTCACCCACGGGACAGTGAATCAGCCCCAGCATTTT. This encodes CASSFTHGTVNQPQHF. This chain links TRBV5-8 with TRBJ1-5; 7 bases align to TRBD1. CDR1 is SGHTS, CDR2 YDEGEE, per germline. The CDR3 covers 16 residues. After removal of 2 bases from V and 4 bases from J, the junction contained 9 bases not matched to a gene.

This sequence joins TRBV4-2 and TRBJ1-2, with D possibly matching TRBD1 (5 bases). This CDR3 is built from 16 residues. Germline values: CDR1 LGHNA, CDR2 YNFKEQ. V lost 3 bases and J 4 bases, leaving 18 bases between the germline ends. This CDR3 is CASSQDPTVSSYGYTF. Written as DNA, the CDR3 is TGTGCCAGCAGCCAGGATCCGACAGTCTCCAGCTATGGCTACACCTTC.

The chain carries TRBV28 and TRBJ2-1, with 10 bases identical to TRBD2. The CDR3 totals 23 residues. Germline V CDR1 and CDR2: MDHEN, SYDVKM. J gave up 1 base and V 1 base, and 22 bases lay outside the gene matches. The CDR3, as DNA: TGTGCCAGCAGTTTATCGATGATTTTCTGGGGGGCTAGCGGGAGTAGATCCTACAATGAGCAGTTCTTC. It specifies CASSLSMIFWGASGSRSYNEQFF.

A single count supports this clone. V and J are TRBV3-1 (or the pseudogene TRBV3-2) and TRBJ1-2; D call uncertain. V was clipped by 1 base and J by 5 bases, with 17 bases between them. CDR3 size: 16 residues. CDR1 is LGHDT, CDR2 YNNKEL, per germline (reference sequence). The CDR3 spells CASSQVKSHKRYGYTF. The CDR3 DNA follows: TGTGCCAGCAGCCAAGTTAAGTCCCATAAACGGTATGGCTACACCTTC.

The rearrangement joins TRBV5-6 to TRBJ1-1, with D possibly TRBD1 on 6 matching bases. This CDR3 has 11 amino acids. Germline CDR1 is SGHDT and CDR2 is YYEEEE. V lost 2 bases and J 12 bases, leaving 11 bases between the germline ends. This CDR3 reads CASSFNRETFF. The CDR3, as DNA: TGTGCCAGCAGCTTTAACAGGGAAACTTTCTTT.

The chain links TRBV28 to TRBJ2-7, with 7 bases identical to TRBD1. The V and J ends lost 3 bases and 2 bases, in that order; junction bases with no gene match: 10. This CDR3 is built from 16 residues. CDR1 and CDR2 (germline): MDHEN, SYDVKM. Here the CDR3 DNA reads TGTGCCAGCAGTTTCCCTCCCTGGACAGGAGCCTACGAGCAGTACTTC. Translating gives CASSFPPWTGAYEQYF.

The V gene is TRBV9, the J gene TRBJ2-7; 10 positions match TRBD2. Looked up from germline, CDR1 is SGDLS and CDR2 is YYNGEE. V was clipped by 0 bases and J by 4 bases; unmatched bases: 7. The CDR3 length is 16 residues. CDR3 DNA: TGTGCCAGCAGCGTAGGTTTCACTAGCGGGATGTACGAGCAGTACTTC. Protein sequence: CASSVGFTSGMYEQYF.

J is TRBJ1-4 and V is TRBV4-1; D may be TRBD1 (5 bases). CDR1 MGHRA and CDR2 YSYEKL come from the germline V gene. V dropped 0 bases and J dropped 1 base, with 15 bases sitting between them. This CDR3 has 18 residues. This CDR3 reads CASSQDPAGWGTNEKLFF. DNA of the CDR3: TGCGCCAGCAGCCAAGATCCGGCAGGGTGGGGAACTAATGAAAAACTGTTTTTT.

This chain connects TRBV28 to TRBJ1-5, with D possibly matching TRBD1 (6 bases). The CDR3 runs 13 residues. The V gene's germline CDR1 is MDHEN and CDR2 SYDVKM. V was cut by 6 bases and J by 3 bases, with 9 bases left in between. CDR3 nucleotide sequence: TGTGCCAGCAGGCCAGGGGTCAATCAGCCCCAGCATTTT. This sequence encodes CASRPGVNQPQHF.

This sequence joins TRBV5-5 and TRBJ1-1; D is unclear. V was trimmed by 5 bases and J by 11 bases, leaving 13 bases between them. Germline CDR1 reads SGHKS; CDR2 reads YYEKEE (reference sequence). The CDR3 runs 11 residues. The CDR3 spells CASSSGWRAFF. The CDR3 DNA follows: TGTGCCAGCAGTTCGGGATGGAGGGCTTTCTTT.

The gene calls are TRBV5-8 and TRBJ2-7, with TRBD2 matching over 10 bases. The CDR3 spans 16 residues. V lost 4 bases to trimming and J lost 2 bases; unmatched junction nucleotides: 9. Germline assignment: CDR1 SGHTS and CDR2 YDEGEE. The CDR3 region has the DNA TGTGCCAGCAGCCCCAGACTAGCGGGTCTTACCTACGAGCAGTACTTC. It is translated as CASSPRLAGLTYEQYF.

The J gene is TRBJ2-5, the V gene TRBV7-9, with 7 positions matching TRBD1. CDR3 length: 15 residues. J gave up 0 bases and V 0 bases, and 1 base lay outside the gene matches. CDR1 is SEHNR, CDR2 FQNEAQ, per germline (reference sequence). Here the CDR3 DNA reads TGTGCCAGCAGCTTAGCGGGACAGTACCAAGAGACCCAGTACTTC. This sequence encodes CASSLAGQYQETQYF.

The chain couples TRBV5-1 to TRBJ2-7; 9 bases are a match to TRBD1. The junction had 8 bases not matched to a gene; V was cut back by 4 bases and J by 3 bases. Germline assignment: CDR1 SGHRS and CDR2 YFSETQ. The CDR3 sequence is 15 residues long. CDR3 coding DNA: TGCGCCAGCAGCCCGCCGGGACAGGGCGTCTACGAGCAGTACTTC. It codes for CASSPPGQGVYEQYF. The full variable domain, in which reference TRBV5-1 and TRBJ2-7 provide the parts outside the CDR3, is KAGVTQTPRYLIKTRGQQVTLSCSPISGHRSVSWYQQTPGQGLQFLFEYFSETQRNKGNFPGRFSGRQFSNSRSEMNVSTLELGDSALYLCASSPPGQGVYEQYFGPGTRLTVT.

This chain connects TRBV5-1 to TRBJ1-4; 9 positions agree with TRBD1. With V trimmed by 4 bases and J by 1 base, 2 bases remained unmatched. The germline CDR1 and CDR2 sequences are SGHRS and YFSETQ. The CDR3 covers 15 residues. CDR3 nucleotides: TGCGCCAGCAGCCGGGGACAGGGAACTAATGAAAAACTGTTTTTT. It codes for CASSRGQGTNEKLFF.

The genes are TRBV9 and TRBJ1-2; TRBD1 agrees at 10 bases. The germline V gene encodes CDR1 SGDLS and CDR2 YYNGEE. This CDR3 is 15 amino acids long. J was trimmed by 8 bases and V by 3 bases; bases with no gene match: 10. CDR3 in amino acids: CASSGWDRGGLGYTF. The CDR3, as DNA: TGTGCCAGCAGCGGCTGGGACAGGGGAGGTTTGGGCTACACCTTC.

The chain has TRBV5-4 and TRBJ2-3; 8 nucleotides agree with TRBD2. The germline gives CDR1 SGHNT, CDR2 YYREEE (reference sequence). CDR3 size: 18 residues. The V segment lost 5 bases and the J segment 3 bases; nucleotides outside the gene matches: 17. CDR3 protein: CASSRFQRGPLLTDTQYF. DNA for the CDR3: TGTGCCAGCAGTCGCTTTCAGCGGGGGCCTTTGTTGACAGATACGCAGTATTTT.

The chain couples TRBV18 to TRBJ2-1; D not certain. V gave up 0 bases and J gave up 6 bases, with 12 bases separating them. This CDR3 has 15 residues. CDR1 and CDR2 from the germline V gene are KGHSH and LQKENI. The CDR3 loop reads CASSPPTSALNEQFF. The CDR3 coding sequence is TGTGCCAGCTCACCACCGACTTCGGCTCTCAATGAGCAGTTCTTC.

The V and J genes are TRBV5-1 and TRBJ2-2; tentative D call: TRBD2 (6 bases). This CDR3 has 18 residues. V lost 0 bases and J lost 2, with 17 bases in between. Germline CDR1 reads SGHRS; CDR2 reads YFSETQ. The CDR3 sequence is CASSLVLGLGTNTGELFF. CDR3 in DNA: TGCGCCAGCAGCTTGGTGTTGGGACTGGGAACTAACACCGGGGAGCTGTTTTTT.

This chain connects TRBV4-1 to TRBJ1-1; D is unresolved. Trimming shortened V by 4 bases and J by 1 base, and 7 bases separated the two germline ends. Germline CDR1 and CDR2: MGHRA and YSYEKL. The CDR3 sequence is 13 residues long. The CDR3 protein is CASSPRGNTEAFF. The DNA of the CDR3 is TGCGCCAGCAGCCCCCGCGGGAACACTGAAGCTTTCTTT.